These 6 T cell receptor beta chains came from one sample sequenced in a study of human T cells and chemical hapten exposure. Specified time point: pre-sensitization, week 0. Stated treatment: therapeutic diphenylcyclopropenone sensitization with weekly scalp DPC. TCRdb recomputed calls from the RACE reads with MiXCR, one row per CDR3 protein. The sample holds approximately 370,000 distinct CDR3 sequences, 5.5% seen once. Sequencing was performed on whole blood, taken in connection with sensitization to the hapten diphenylcyclopropenone (DPC). These receptors all stem from a young woman with alopecia areata. Some clones in this sample may be carry-over from other donors' samples.

This chain links TRBV3-1 with TRBJ2-5, with 13 bases aligning to TRBD2. Losses at the gene ends were 4 bases for V and 0 bases for J; bases not matched to a gene: 8. This CDR3 comprises 18 residues. Looked up from germline, CDR1 is LGHDT and CDR2 is YNNKEL (reference sequence). The chain's CDR3 is CASSREQGLAGDQETQYF. The DNA of the CDR3 is TGTGCCAGCAGCCGCGAGCAAGGACTAGCGGGGGACCAAGAGACCCAGTACTTC.

This clonotype was recorded at least ten times. The V and J genes are TRBV28 and TRBJ2-7; D could derive from TRBD1 or TRBD2 (6 bases each). The V gene lost 6 bases and the J gene lost 5 bases, with 20 bases spanning the gap. The CDR3 has 15 amino acids. CDR1 and CDR2 from the germline V gene are MDHEN and SYDVKM. The CDR3 nucleotides are TGTGCCAGCAGACTCGACAGGTTGGGCGGGGACGAGCAGTACTTC. Its translation is CASRLDRLGGDEQYF.

The chain carries TRBV15 and TRBJ2-1; D might be TRBD1 or TRBD2, each matching 7 bases. The CDR3 extends over 17 amino acids. V was clipped by 3 bases and J by 4 bases, with 19 bases between them. The germline CDR1 and CDR2 sequences are LNHNV and YYDKDF (reference sequence). The CDR3 nucleotides read TGTGCCACCAGCAGGGCTCAGGGGGGGCCTTTATACAATGAGCAGTTCTTC. It specifies CATSRAQGGPLYNEQFF.

The V call is TRBV24-1, the J call TRBJ2-1; possible D gene TRBD2, 5 bases. The germline V gene has CDR1 KGHDR and CDR2 SFDVKD. The V end was cut by 3 bases, the J end by 9 bases, with 20 bases between. There are 16 residues in the CDR3. The CDR3 protein is CATSDPRRAAGIEQFF. CDR3 sequence (DNA): TGTGCCACCAGTGATCCCCGTCGCGCCGCGGGTATTGAGCAGTTCTTC.

The rearrangement uses TRBV7-9 and TRBJ1-1; D might be TRBD1 (6 bases). V was clipped by 1 base and J by 5 bases, with 14 bases between them. The length of the CDR3 is 15 residues. Germline loops: CDR1 SEHNR, CDR2 FQNEAQ (reference sequence). CDR3 nucleotide sequence: TGTGCCAGCAGCTTAGAAGACAGGTTTGAGACTGAAGCTTTCTTT. It translates to CASSLEDRFETEAFF.

The chain is built from TRBV6-5 and TRBJ1-5, with D tentatively TRBD1 (5 bases). V was clipped by 5 bases and J by 5 bases, with 13 bases between them. Germline V gene data show CDR1 as MNHEY and CDR2 as SVGAGI. This CDR3 comprises 14 residues. CDR3 residues: CASSPGRGYQPQHF. The CDR3 region has the DNA TGTGCCAGCAGTCCAGGAAGGGGCTATCAGCCCCAGCATTTT.